The 5 T cell receptor beta chains reported below all come from one sample, sequenced in a study of blood T cell repertoires in COVID-19. TCRdb's table, derived via immunoSEQ multiplex PCR, lists solely in-frame clones and lacks some. The sample consists of about 400,000 clones, around nine tenths of them appearing once. Sequenced input: peripheral blood. Every receptor here comes from a human donor in a cohort sampled during active COVID-19.

In DNA, the CDR3 is TGCGCCAGCAGCCATCAGGGCAATGAGCAGTTCTTC. Translated, it gives CASSHQGNEQFF. This chain joins TRBV4-1 and TRBJ2-1; D is possibly TRBD1 (5 bases). V lost 3 bases to trimming and J lost 6 bases, with 6 bases between them. The CDR3 extends over 12 amino acids. Germline CDR1 and CDR2: MGHRA and YSYEKL.

The V call is TRBV30, the J call TRBJ2-3; tentatively, D is TRBD2 (6 bases). CDR1 is GTSNPN, CDR2 SVGIG, per germline (reference sequence). Deletions cut 3 bases from V and 1 base from J, with 14 bases between. This CDR3 spans 15 amino acids. CDR3 residues: CAWSHGGVRTDTQYF. In DNA, the CDR3 is TGTGCCTGGAGCCACGGGGGAGTACGCACAGATACGCAGTATTTT.

V gene TRBV30 combines with J gene TRBJ1-2; TRBD1 is a possible D gene (6 bases). The CDR3 extends over 14 amino acids. The germline V gene has CDR1 GTSNPN and CDR2 SVGIG (reference sequence). V gave up 4 bases and J gave up 5 bases, with 17 bases separating them. This CDR3 reads CAWTGGGRSYGYTF. The CDR3, as DNA: TGTGCCTGGACGGGGGGGGGCAGATCATATGGCTACACCTTC.

The genes are TRBV19 and TRBJ1-2, with 7 bases lining up with TRBD1. Germline V gives CDR1 LNHDA, CDR2 SQIVND (reference sequence). Trimming removed 3 bases from V and 5 bases from J; junction bases left unmatched: 3. The CDR3 runs to 13 residues. The CDR3 region is CASSMDRLYGYTF. Here the CDR3 DNA reads TGTGCCAGTAGTATGGACAGGTTATATGGCTACACCTTC.

This CDR3 is CANSVAGLGGELFF. CDR3 nucleotide sequence: TGTGCCAACTCCGTAGCGGGGTTAGGCGGGGAGCTGTTTTTT. The chain employs TRBV6-5 and TRBJ2-2, with TRBD2 matching over 8 bases. CDR1 and CDR2 (germline): MNHEY, SVGAGI. The CDR3 runs to 14 residues. Losses at the gene ends were 10 bases for V and 7 bases for J; bases not matched to a gene: 11.